These 9 T cell receptor beta chains share one sample of origin, sequenced in a study of blood T cells in healthy people across ages. For the second PCR, which ran for about 6 to 11 cycles, a sample-barcoded 5' primer and a J-beta primer mix were used. TCRdb used MiXCR to reprocess the 5' RACE reads, holding one entry per CDR3 protein. In the table there are 1.5 million to 2 million distinct CDR3 sequences, 28% of which are singletons. The sample was blood. Every receptor here comes from a woman between 25 and 40 years old in good health.

In regard to this clonotype: It is unclear where the CDR3 begins or ends on the DNA, so no DNA is shown, and the CDR3 is as TCRdb lists it. V usage is TRBV10-3 and J usage is TRBJ1-5; the table calls TRBD1, which could not be checked here. The CDR3 adds up to 20 amino acids, both ends counted. In germline, CDR1 is ENHRY, CDR2 SYGVKD. The CDR3 loop reads CAIKASGAISPSIFYQPQHF.

This clonotype was counted only a few times. V is TRBV6-2 or TRBV6-3 and J is TRBJ2-5; D remains ambiguous. The CDR3 runs 11 residues. Trimming stripped 5 bases from V and 11 bases from J, with 12 bases between. The germline CDR1 and CDR2 sequences are MNHEY and SVGEGT. The DNA for the CDR3 is TGTGCCAGCAGTCAAGGATTGAGGCAGTACTTC. Its protein is CASSQGLRQYF.

Notes on this clonotype: A much larger clonotype is one base distant, so this may be a read error. This chain joins TRBV9 and TRBJ2-7, with 11 bases lining up with TRBD2. The J call is uncertain, as TRBJ2-5 better fits the DNA end. The germline V gene encodes CDR1 SGDLS and CDR2 YYNGEE. The CDR3 totals 15 residues. CDR3 sequence reads: CASSVDASGGETQYF. CDR3 sequence (DNA): TGTGCCAGCAGCGTAGATGCTAGCGGGGGGGAGACCCAGTACTTC.

This clonotype was observed many times. The V and J genes are TRBV20-1 and TRBJ2-1; TRBD2 matches at 15 bases. The CDR3 length is 16 residues. Trimming cost V 4 bases and J 1 base; bases outside gene matches: 2. Germline loops: CDR1 DFQATT, CDR2 SNEGSKA (reference sequence). As DNA, the CDR3 is TGCAGTGCTATGGGACTAGCGGGAGGTTCCTACAATGAGCAGTTCTTC. Its translation: CSAMGLAGGSYNEQFF.

The J gene is TRBJ1-6, the V gene TRBV20-1; D unresolved. Trimming took off 7 bases at V and 10 bases at J, with 17 bases between the two ends. Germline V gene lookup returns CDR1 DFQATT and CDR2 SNEGSKA (reference sequence). The CDR3 covers 13 residues. DNA for the CDR3: TGCAGTGTCATGGACCCTACCAACTCACCCCTCCACTTT. Protein: CSVMDPTNSPLHF.

The genes are TRBV15 and TRBJ1-1; D remains unclear. Per the germline V gene, CDR1 is LNHNV and CDR2 is YYDKDF (reference sequence). This CDR3 contains 13 residues. The germline V and J ends were trimmed by 1 base and 0 bases, with 3 bases remaining between them. This CDR3 reads CATSRGLNTEAFF. In DNA, the CDR3 is TGTGCCACCAGCAGAGGGCTGAACACTGAAGCTTTCTTT.

The J gene is TRBJ2-1, the V gene TRBV24-1; TRBD2 agrees at 9 bases. The ends lost 3 bases at V and 1 base at J; junction bases unmatched: 3. Germline V lookup: CDR1 KGHDR, CDR2 SFDVKD. The CDR3 covers 16 residues. In DNA, the CDR3 is TGTGCCACCAGTGATAAAACTAGCGGGTCCTACAATGAGCAGTTCTTC. Translating it yields CATSDKTSGSYNEQFF.

A note on this clonotype: The junction shows a germline mismatch at one end, possibly a read error. V gene TRBV29-1 combines with J gene TRBJ1-2; weak D call: TRBD1 (5 bases). This CDR3 comprises 13 residues. Germline values: CDR1 SQVTM, CDR2 ANQGSEA. In DNA form, the CDR3 reads TGCTGCGTTCGGGACGGGAACCTCTATGGCTACACCTTC. Its protein product is CCVRDGNLYGYTF.

CDR3 in DNA: TGTGCCAGCAGCGAAAACAGGGGGTCATTCTACGAGCAGTACTTC. Its protein is CASSENRGSFYEQYF. The V gene is TRBV5-6, the J gene TRBJ2-7; 8 bases map to TRBD1. The CDR3 is made up of 15 amino acids. CDR1 and CDR2 from the germline V gene are SGHDT and YYEEEE. The V and J ends lost 4 bases and 3 bases, in that order; junction bases with no gene match: 9.